Each of the 17 T cell receptor beta chains below was sequenced from the same sample in a study of blood T cell repertoires in COVID-19. The table came from immunoSEQ multiplex PCR; TCRdb's copy has only in-frame clones and leaves some out. The sample holds 65,000 to 90,000 clones, more than 70% seen once. What was sequenced was peripheral blood. The receptors here all came from a man aged 65 to 79 with active or convalescent COVID-19.

The CDR3 nucleotides read TGTGCCATCAGTGAGAGGGAGGGATACGGCTACACCTTC. Residues: CAISEREGYGYTF. V and J are TRBV10-3 and TRBJ1-2, with D hard to call. Trimming stripped 2 bases from V and 8 bases from J, with 12 bases between. CDR3 length: 13 amino acids. CDR1 and CDR2 (germline): ENHRY, SYGVKD.

The chain has TRBV6-1 and TRBJ1-5; D remains unclear. Trimming removed 1 base from V and 7 bases from J, with 11 bases in between. The CDR3 runs to 14 residues. Germline V gene lookup returns CDR1 MNHNS and CDR2 SASEGT. The CDR3, as DNA: TGTGCCAGCAGTGAAGTCACTGCCCTACAGCCCCAGCATTTT. Protein: CASSEVTALQPQHF.

The chain combines TRBV29-1 with TRBJ2-7; TRBD1 matches 9 bases. Trimming took 7 bases from V and 4 from J; bases not matched to a gene: 8. Germline V gives CDR1 SQVTM, CDR2 ANQGSEA. The CDR3 contains 13 residues. The CDR3 sequence is CSASTGGVYEQYF. CDR3 nucleotides: TGCAGCGCCTCGACAGGGGGAGTTTACGAGCAGTACTTC.

This chain uses TRBV27 with TRBJ1-2; 8 bases are shared with TRBD1. This CDR3 is 14 amino acids long. Germline CDR1 is MNHEY and CDR2 is SMNVEV (reference sequence). J gave up 4 bases and V 4 bases, and 5 bases lay outside the gene matches. CDR3 residues: CASSSKTGAYGYTF. The CDR3, as DNA: TGTGCCAGCAGTTCGAAGACAGGGGCCTATGGCTACACCTTC.

A remark on this clone: Other DNA sequences in this sample translate to the same CDR3. This CDR3 reads CASSLALAGVSYEQYF. The DNA for the CDR3 is TGCGCCAGCAGCTTGGCGTTAGCGGGTGTATCCTACGAGCAGTACTTC. The chain has TRBV5-1 and TRBJ2-7; 7 bases agree with TRBD2. This CDR3 comprises 16 residues. V lost 0 bases and J lost 1; bases outside the gene matches: 7. In germline, CDR1 is SGHRS, CDR2 YFSETQ.

V is TRBV6-5 and J is TRBJ2-5; TRBD2 aligns across 14 bases. Trimming removed 8 bases from V and 6 bases from J; junction bases left unmatched: 2. The CDR3 length is 13 residues. Germline loops: CDR1 MNHEY, CDR2 SVGAGI. CDR3 DNA: TGTGCCAGCGGGACTAGCGGGGGAAAGACCCAGTACTTC. Translating it yields CASGTSGGKTQYF.

The chain links TRBV19 to TRBJ1-6, with 11 positions matching TRBD1. Per the germline V gene, CDR1 is LNHDA and CDR2 is SQIVND (reference sequence). V shed 4 bases and J 7 bases; nucleotides not matched to a gene: 6. The CDR3 length is 16 residues. The CDR3 protein is CASSNHGTGGNSPLHF. Here the CDR3 DNA reads TGTGCCAGTAGTAACCACGGGACAGGGGGAAATTCACCCCTCCACTTT.

This clone has a single count. The DNA for the CDR3 is TGTGCCTGGAGTTACTGGGGCCTAACTGAAGCTTTCTTT. Its protein is CAWSYWGLTEAFF. V is TRBV30 and J is TRBJ1-1, with a tentative D call TRBD1 (5 bases). Germline CDR1 and CDR2: GTSNPN and SVGIG (reference sequence). The CDR3 sequence is 13 residues long. V was cut by 2 bases and J by 5 bases, with 12 bases left in between.

This chain links TRBV2 with TRBJ1-3, with 8 bases matching TRBD1. With 5 bases clipped from V and 0 bases from J, the junction kept 9 bases outside the gene matches. This CDR3 has 17 amino acids. CDR1 SNHLY and CDR2 FYNNEI come from the germline V gene. The CDR3 here is CASSPRTGRYSGNTIYF. Here the CDR3 DNA reads TGTGCCAGCAGTCCTAGGACAGGGCGCTACTCTGGAAACACCATATATTTT. Filled out from reference TRBV2 and TRBJ1-3, the complete variable domain reads EPEVTQTPSHQVTQMGQEVILRCVPISNHLYFYWYRQILGQKVEFLVSFYNNEISEKSEIFDDQFSVERPDGSNFTLKIRSTKLEDSAMYFCASSPRTGRYSGNTIYFGEGSWLTVV.

The genes are TRBV28 and TRBJ2-7; D is unclear. Germline V gene sequence: CDR1 MDHEN, CDR2 SYDVKM. Trimming shortened V by 5 bases and J by 7 bases, and 9 bases separated the two germline ends. The CDR3 has 11 amino acids. CDR3 sequence: CASSDPREQYF. In DNA, the CDR3 is TGTGCCAGCAGTGATCCTAGAGAGCAGTACTTC. Drawing the rest from reference TRBV28 and TRBJ2-7, the complete variable domain is DVKVTQSSRYLVKRTGEKVFLECVQDMDHENMFWYRQDPGLGLRLIYFSYDVKMKEKGDIPEGYSVSREKKERFSLILESASTNQTSMYLCASSDPREQYFGPGTRLTVT.

In this sample, this clone turned up once. This chain links TRBV19 with TRBJ1-5, with TRBD1 matching over 8 bases. In germline, CDR1 is LNHDA, CDR2 SQIVND (reference sequence). This CDR3 has 15 residues. With V trimmed by 6 bases and J by 5 bases, 9 bases remained unmatched. The CDR3 sequence is CASSPLTGDDQPQHF. In DNA, the CDR3 is TGTGCCAGTAGCCCACTGACAGGGGACGATCAGCCCCAGCATTTT.

This clone has just a few counts. The chain recombines TRBV5-1 with TRBJ2-2, with D possibly being TRBD1 (5 bases). V dropped 4 bases and J dropped 8 bases, with 12 bases sitting between them. Germline values: CDR1 SGHRS, CDR2 YFSETQ. CDR3 length: 13 residues. The CDR3 spells CASSIDSQGELFF. The DNA for the CDR3 is TGCGCCAGCAGCATCGACAGTCAAGGGGAGCTGTTTTTT.

The rearrangement uses TRBV9 and TRBJ1-3; D not resolved. The CDR3 contains 14 residues. Germline V lookup: CDR1 SGDLS, CDR2 YYNGEE. Trimming stripped 4 bases from V and 4 bases from J, with 12 bases between. CDR3 nucleotide sequence: TGTGCCAGCAGCACGGGAGCGGAGGGAAACACCATATATTTT. Translated: CASSTGAEGNTIYF.

The J gene is TRBJ2-3, the V gene TRBV27; 7 bases line up with TRBD2. V lost 4 bases to trimming and J lost 9 bases; unmatched junction nucleotides: 19. Germline V gene data show CDR1 as MNHEY and CDR2 as SMNVEV (reference sequence). CDR3 length equals 17 residues. This CDR3 reads CASSSRATSRRRGTQYF. The CDR3 region has the DNA TGTGCCAGCAGTTCCCGCGCGACTAGCCGCCGACGTGGGACGCAGTATTTT.

The V and J genes are TRBV5-6 and TRBJ2-3, with TRBD2 matching over 10 bases. Germline V gene lookup returns CDR1 SGHDT and CDR2 YYEEEE. This CDR3 contains 14 residues. The V and J ends lost 8 bases and 4 bases, in that order; junction bases with no gene match: 7. CDR3 DNA sequence: TGTGCCAGTAAACTAGCGGGGTCCCCAGATACGCAGTATTTT. Translation: CASKLAGSPDTQYF.

CDR3 residues: CASSPRETQYF. The CDR3 DNA reads as TGTGCCAGCAGTCCCCGGGAGACCCAGTACTTC. The chain joins TRBV6-5 to TRBJ2-5; D not certain. The CDR3 length is 11 residues. V was clipped by 5 bases and J by 5 bases, with 6 bases between them. Germline V CDR1 and CDR2: MNHEY, SVGAGI.

This clone was seen a few times. V is TRBV30 and J is TRBJ1-5; the D gene is possibly TRBD1 (6 bases). The length of the CDR3 is 15 residues. V was clipped by 1 base and J by 7 bases, with 17 bases between them. Germline CDR1 is GTSNPN and CDR2 is SVGIG (reference sequence). The CDR3 DNA sequence: TGTGCCTGGAGTGCACCGGGTAGCGGGGGCCAGCCCCAGCATTTT. As protein: CAWSAPGSGGQPQHF.